The 22 T cell receptor beta chains below come from one sample, sequenced in a study of T cell responses to AZD1222 COVID-19 vaccine (dated by TCRdb to the early 2020s). The time point label for this specimen denotes: baseline before first vaccination. Libraries were constructed by the immunoSEQ multiplex PCR assay. TCRdb's version of the immuneACCESS table is confined to in-frame rearrangements and falls short of the full clone set. An unresolved V gene accounts for under half of the shortfall where checked; the remainder is of unknown origin. The sample has fewer than 150,000 clones on record, more than 70% of them singletons. The ten largest account for about 5% of the sample. The sample here was peripheral blood, taken on day 0 of AZD1222 vaccination. The receptors here all came from an adult in good health.

The chain carries TRBV28 and TRBJ2-5, with a possible D match to TRBD1 (6 bases). The CDR3 has 14 residues. CDR1 MDHEN and CDR2 SYDVKM come from the germline V gene. V lost 3 bases and J lost 0, with 8 bases in between. The CDR3 sequence: CASSFGGNQETQYF. CDR3 DNA sequence: TGTGCCAGCAGTTTTGGGGGCAACCAAGAGACCCAGTACTTC.

The V call is TRBV4-1, the J call TRBJ2-1, with 7 positions matching TRBD1. With V trimmed by 4 bases and J by 10 bases, 4 bases remained unmatched. This CDR3 contains 12 residues. In germline, CDR1 is MGHRA, CDR2 YSYEKL. The CDR3 sequence: CASSLQGEEQFF. Here the CDR3 DNA reads TGCGCCAGCAGCCTTCAGGGGGAGGAGCAGTTCTTC.

V usage is TRBV28 and J usage is TRBJ2-3; the D gene could be TRBD1 or TRBD2 (6 bases each). The length of the CDR3 is 15 residues. Per germline, CDR1 MDHEN and CDR2 SYDVKM. V was pared by 5 bases and J by 6 bases, with 18 bases between. The CDR3 region has the DNA TGTGCCAGCAGTGCGGGACACGCGCCACTGGATACGCAGTATTTT. It yields the protein CASSAGHAPLDTQYF.

This chain uses TRBV7-9 with TRBJ1-1; 8 nucleotides line up with TRBD1. This CDR3 has 15 residues. CDR1 is SEHNR and CDR2 is FQNEAQ in the germline V gene (reference sequence). V trimming: 2 bases; J trimming: 6 bases; junction bases outside the gene matches: 8. In nucleotides, the CDR3 is TGTGCCAGCAGCTTAATACAGGGGGTGGGGTCTGAAGCTTTCTTT. It specifies CASSLIQGVGSEAFF.

The chain recombines TRBV7-2 with TRBJ1-6, with D unclear. V was clipped by 1 base and J by 9 bases, with 4 bases between them. Germline-derived CDR1 and CDR2 are SGHTA and FQGNSA. The CDR3 length is 12 residues. The CDR3 loop is CASSLVGSPLHF. In DNA form, the CDR3 reads TGTGCCAGCAGCTTAGTGGGTTCACCCCTCCACTTT.

The chain links TRBV29-1 to TRBJ2-7; TRBD1 matches at 12 bases. CDR1 is SQVTM and CDR2 is ANQGSEA in the germline V gene. With 6 bases clipped from V and 2 bases from J, the junction kept 8 bases outside the gene matches. The CDR3 totals 15 residues. This CDR3 reads CSVQQRDRGPYEQYF. For the CDR3, the DNA is TGCAGCGTCCAACAAAGGGACAGGGGGCCCTACGAGCAGTACTTC.

This chain connects TRBV5-6 to TRBJ2-6; the D is unclear. CDR1 is SGHDT and CDR2 is YYEEEE in the germline V gene. The CDR3 length is 16 residues. Trimming cost V 1 base and J 0 bases, with 8 bases left between them. The CDR3 region is CASSLRLNSGANVLTF. DNA for the CDR3: TGTGCCAGCAGCTTGCGCTTGAACTCTGGGGCCAACGTCCTGACTTTC.

The rearrangement links TRBV12-5 to TRBJ1-5; D unclear. The CDR3 sequence is 15 residues long. Deletions cut 0 bases from V and 6 bases from J, with 12 bases between. The germline CDR1 and CDR2 sequences are LGHNT and FRNRAP. CDR3 region: CASGLVPPPGQPQHF. The CDR3 DNA reads TGTGCTAGTGGTTTGGTACCTCCCCCCGGTCAGCCCCAGCATTTT.

J is TRBJ1-5 and V is TRBV28; TRBD1 aligns across 7 bases. Germline values: CDR1 MDHEN, CDR2 SYDVKM. The CDR3 totals 16 residues. With V trimmed by 6 bases and J by 7 bases, 15 bases remained unmatched. The CDR3 bases are TGTGCCAGCAGCAACCTTCCCCAGGGGGGTAGCCAGCCCCAGCATTTT. Translated, it gives CASSNLPQGGSQPQHF.

The rearrangement joins TRBV4-3 to TRBJ2-7; D possibly corresponds to TRBD1 (6 bases). The germline gives CDR1 LGHNA, CDR2 YSLEER. Trimming shortened V by 3 bases and J by 0 bases, and 18 bases separated the two germline ends. This CDR3 contains 17 residues. CDR3 nucleotides: TGCGCCAGCAGCCAGGTCGACCGGACAGCCCTCTCCTACGAGCAGTACTTC. It yields the protein CASSQVDRTALSYEQYF.

This chain joins TRBV27 and TRBJ1-4; D is perhaps TRBD1 (6 bases). From germline, CDR1 is MNHEY and CDR2 SMNVEV (reference sequence). V lost 8 bases to trimming and J lost 10 bases, with 11 bases between them. The CDR3 is 11 residues long. The CDR3 loop is CASGDTGKLFF. The DNA for the CDR3 is TGTGCCAGCGGGGACACTGGAAAACTGTTTTTT.

The count of this clone is one. The CDR3 sequence is CASRAGPITDTQYF. Here the CDR3 DNA reads TGTGCCAGTAGGGCGGGGCCAATCACAGATACGCAGTATTTT. The chain is built from TRBV19 and TRBJ2-3; perhaps TRBD2 as D (6 bases). The CDR3 is 14 residues long. Per the germline V gene, CDR1 is LNHDA and CDR2 is SQIVND (reference sequence). Trimming pared 6 bases from V and 2 bases from J, leaving 12 bases between. Full variable domain (rest looked up from reference TRBV19 and TRBJ2-3): DGGITQSPKYLFRKEGQNVTLSCEQNLNHDAMYWYRQDPGQGLRLIYYSQIVNDFQKGDIAEGYSVSREKKESFPLTVTSAQKNPTAFYLCASRAGPITDTQYFGPGTRLTVL.

This chain joins TRBV5-8 and TRBJ1-5; D may be TRBD1 (5 bases). This CDR3 is built from 14 residues. From germline, CDR1 is SGHTS and CDR2 YDEGEE. Between the trimmed V and J ends, which lost 8 bases and 6 bases, there was a span of 18 bases. The CDR3 DNA reads as TGTGCCAGGGGCAGGGATCAAAGGTTTCAGCCCCAGCATTTT. The encoded protein is CARGRDQRFQPQHF.

The chain is built from TRBV7-3 and TRBJ2-3; 7 positions agree with TRBD1. Trimming cost V 7 bases and J 0 bases; bases outside gene matches: 7. The CDR3 loop spans 15 amino acids. Germline values: CDR1 SGHTA, CDR2 FQGTGA. The CDR3 sequence: CASTPSGQSTDTQYF. DNA of the CDR3: TGTGCCAGCACCCCTTCGGGACAGAGCACAGATACGCAGTATTTT.

CDR3 region: CASSYSGPWGGTEAFF. As DNA, the CDR3 is TGTGCCAGCAGTTACTCAGGCCCTTGGGGGGGCACTGAAGCTTTCTTT. This sequence joins TRBV6-5 and TRBJ1-1; D might be TRBD1 (5 bases). The CDR3 sequence is 16 residues long. With 0 bases removed from V and 4 bases from J, the gap between germline ends came to 15 bases. Germline-derived CDR1 and CDR2 are MNHEY and SVGAGI.

The chain uses TRBV6-2 or TRBV6-3 and TRBJ2-7, with D unclear. From germline, CDR1 is MNHEY and CDR2 SVGEGT. V was trimmed by 5 bases and J by 2 bases, leaving 10 bases between them. CDR3 length: 13 residues. CDR3 sequence reads: CASSTVTPYEQYF. The CDR3, as DNA: TGTGCCAGCAGTACGGTTACCCCCTACGAGCAGTACTTC.

The chain has TRBV20-1 and TRBJ2-1; D is unresolved. V lost 5 bases, J lost 4 bases, and 6 bases lay in between. The germline CDR1 and CDR2 sequences are DFQATT and SNEGSKA (reference sequence). This CDR3 has 11 amino acids. The CDR3 DNA follows: TGCAGTGCTTCTCCTTACAATGAGCAGTTCTTC. Protein: CSASPYNEQFF.

This clone was detected a few times. CDR3 sequence: CSPAGGYEQYF. In DNA form, the CDR3 reads TGCAGTCCTGCCGGAGGCTACGAGCAGTACTTC. The chain combines TRBV20-1 with TRBJ2-7; a weak D match, TRBD2 (5 bases). V lost 8 bases, J lost 3 bases, and 11 bases lay in between. The CDR3 is 11 amino acids. CDR1 is DFQATT and CDR2 is SNEGSKA in the germline V gene (reference sequence).

The chain is built from TRBV10-3 and TRBJ2-3; D not certain. The V gene's germline CDR1 is ENHRY and CDR2 SYGVKD. CDR3 size: 14 residues. V gave up 0 bases and J gave up 2 bases, with 6 bases separating them. CDR3 sequence: CAISESGNTDTQYF. CDR3 nucleotide sequence: TGTGCCATCAGTGAGTCAGGGAACACAGATACGCAGTATTTT.

The J gene is TRBJ1-6, the V gene TRBV5-3; D is unclear. TRBV5-3 is an ORF; its function is uncertain. The CDR3 is made up of 15 amino acids. Trimming cost V 2 bases and J 8 bases, with 14 bases left between them. CDR3 sequence (DNA): TGTGCCAGAAGCTTCAGAGTGCCTAGGCATTCACCCCTCCACTTT. This encodes CARSFRVPRHSPLHF.

The chain is built from TRBV4-1 and TRBJ1-2; possibly TRBD1 for D (6 bases). Germline CDR1 is MGHRA and CDR2 is YSYEKL. The CDR3 has 15 amino acids. The V end was cut by 3 bases, the J end by 5 bases, with 16 bases between. The CDR3 DNA reads as TGCGCCAGCAGCCAGACAACCACAGGGATATATGGCTACACCTTC. Translating gives CASSQTTTGIYGYTF.

The chain links TRBV9 to TRBJ2-3, with 9 bases that match TRBD2. Germline V lookup: CDR1 SGDLS, CDR2 YYNGEE. The ends lost 0 bases at V and 2 bases at J; junction bases unmatched: 4. The CDR3 sequence is 16 residues long. CDR3 nucleotide sequence: TGTGCCAGCAGCGTAGAGGCGGGGGGGTTCACAGATACGCAGTATTTT. Its translation is CASSVEAGGFTDTQYF.